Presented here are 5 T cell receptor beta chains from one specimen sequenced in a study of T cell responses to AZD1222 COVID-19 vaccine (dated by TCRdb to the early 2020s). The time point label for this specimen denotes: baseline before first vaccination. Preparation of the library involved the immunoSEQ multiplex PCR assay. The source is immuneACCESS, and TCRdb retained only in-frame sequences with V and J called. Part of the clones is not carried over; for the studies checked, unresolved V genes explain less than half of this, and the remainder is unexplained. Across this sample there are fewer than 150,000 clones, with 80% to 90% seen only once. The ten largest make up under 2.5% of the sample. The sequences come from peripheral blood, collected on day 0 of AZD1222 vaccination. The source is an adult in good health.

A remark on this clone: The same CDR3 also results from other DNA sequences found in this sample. In DNA form, the CDR3 reads TGTGCCAGCAGCTTGTCACGGGGGGCAAATGGCTACACCTTC. Its protein product is CASSLSRGANGYTF. The chain is built from TRBV5-4 and TRBJ1-2; maybe TRBD1 (6 bases). The ends were cut back, 1 base at V and 6 bases at J, with 13 bases in the middle. The CDR3 covers 14 residues. Germline CDR1 is SGHNT and CDR2 is YYREEE (reference sequence). Based on the CDR3 plus reference TRBV5-4 and TRBJ1-2, the full variable domain is ETGVTQSPTHLIKTRGQQVTLRCSSQSGHNTVSWYQQALGQGPQFIFQYYREEENGRGNFPPRFSGLQFPNYSSELNVNALELDDSALYLCASSLSRGANGYTFGSGTRLTVV.

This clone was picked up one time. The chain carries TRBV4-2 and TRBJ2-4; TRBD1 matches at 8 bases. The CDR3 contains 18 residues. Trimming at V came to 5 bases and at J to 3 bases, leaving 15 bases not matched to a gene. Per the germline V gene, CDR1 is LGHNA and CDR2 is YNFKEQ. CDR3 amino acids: CASSKGQESTLIKNIQYF. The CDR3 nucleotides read TGTGCCAGCAGCAAGGGACAGGAAAGTACTTTAATCAAAAACATTCAGTACTTC.

The DNA of the CDR3 is TGTGCCAGCAGGGACGCAGCTAACTATGGCTACACCTTC. It specifies CASRDAANYGYTF. The chain links TRBV7-9 to TRBJ1-2; D unresolved. Germline CDR1 and CDR2: SEHNR and FQNEAQ (reference sequence). V gave up 6 bases and J gave up 0 bases, with 8 bases separating them. This CDR3 region has 13 residues. Full variable domain (rest looked up from reference TRBV7-9 and TRBJ1-2): DTGVSQNPRHKITKRGQNVTFRCDPISEHNRLYWYRQTLGQGPEFLTYFQNEAQLEKSRLLSDRFSAERPKGSFSTLEIQRTEQGDSAMYLCASRDAANYGYTFGSGTRLTVV.

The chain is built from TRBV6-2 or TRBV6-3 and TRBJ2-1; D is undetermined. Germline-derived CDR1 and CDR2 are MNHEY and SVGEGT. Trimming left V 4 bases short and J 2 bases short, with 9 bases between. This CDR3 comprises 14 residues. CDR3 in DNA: TGTGCCAGCAGTTTCCGGGTTCCCTACAATGAGCAGTTCTTC. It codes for CASSFRVPYNEQFF.

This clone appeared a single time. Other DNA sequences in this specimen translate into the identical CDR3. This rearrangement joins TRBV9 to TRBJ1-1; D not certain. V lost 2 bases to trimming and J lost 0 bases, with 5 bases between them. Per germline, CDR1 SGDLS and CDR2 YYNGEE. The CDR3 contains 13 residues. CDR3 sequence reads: CASSVSMNTEAFF. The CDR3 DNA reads TGTGCCAGCAGCGTGAGCATGAACACTGAAGCTTTCTTT.